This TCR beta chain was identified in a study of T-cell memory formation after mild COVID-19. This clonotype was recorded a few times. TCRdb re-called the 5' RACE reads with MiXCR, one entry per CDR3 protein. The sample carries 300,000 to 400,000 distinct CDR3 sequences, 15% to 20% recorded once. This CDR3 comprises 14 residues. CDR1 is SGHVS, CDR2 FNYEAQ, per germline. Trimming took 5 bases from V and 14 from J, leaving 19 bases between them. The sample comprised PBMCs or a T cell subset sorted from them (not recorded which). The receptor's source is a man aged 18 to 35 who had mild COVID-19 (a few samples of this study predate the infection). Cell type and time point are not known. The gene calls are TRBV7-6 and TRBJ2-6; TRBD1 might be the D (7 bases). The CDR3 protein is CASSLSRGERFLTF. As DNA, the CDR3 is TGTGCCAGCAGCCTCTCCAGGGGGGAAAGGTTCCTGACTTTC.